In this sample, the clone carrying this TCR beta chain turned up a few times. Its matching antigen is unknown. Using RNA transcripts as the source, TCR beta CDR3 regions were amplified. Primed by the HTBI set, a first-round RT-PCR was run on the TCR CDR3. TCRdb re-derived calls from the multiplex PCR reads in MiXCR, one entry per CDR3 protein. The data contain about 290,000 distinct CDR3 sequences, approximately 14% of them singletons. The data derive from a study of T cells in Graves' hyperthyroidism and ophthalmopathy. PBMCs were obtained from approximately 10 ml fresh peripheral blood. Study-level results: Within blood appeared most thyroid clonotypes that had expanded above 0.001. From stable hyperthyroidism, ophthalmopathy was set apart by a 13 V-J model.

The CDR3 extends over 13 amino acids. Germline values: CDR1 MNHNS, CDR2 SASEGT. Trimming shortened V by 2 bases and J by 5 bases, and 7 bases separated the two germline ends. The origin of this receptor is a woman aged 40-49 years with Graves' hyperthyroidism. Sequencing was carried out using blood. The chain links TRBV6-1 to TRBJ1-5; D is possibly TRBD1 (5 bases). The CDR3 DNA is TGTGCCAGCAGTGAACAGGGATATCAGCCCCAGCATTTT. It specifies CASSEQGYQPQHF.